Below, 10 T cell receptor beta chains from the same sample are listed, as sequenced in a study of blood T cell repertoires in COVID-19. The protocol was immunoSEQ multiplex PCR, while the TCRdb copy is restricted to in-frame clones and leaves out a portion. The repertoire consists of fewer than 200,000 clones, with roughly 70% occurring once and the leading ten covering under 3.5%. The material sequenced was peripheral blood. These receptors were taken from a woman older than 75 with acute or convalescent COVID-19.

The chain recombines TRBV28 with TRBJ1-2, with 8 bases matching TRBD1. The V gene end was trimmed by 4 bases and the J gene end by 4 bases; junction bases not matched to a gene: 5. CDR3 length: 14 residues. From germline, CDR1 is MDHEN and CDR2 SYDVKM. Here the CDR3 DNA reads TGTGCCAGCAGTTCAGGGGGCGCGGGCTATGGCTACACCTTC. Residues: CASSSGGAGYGYTF.

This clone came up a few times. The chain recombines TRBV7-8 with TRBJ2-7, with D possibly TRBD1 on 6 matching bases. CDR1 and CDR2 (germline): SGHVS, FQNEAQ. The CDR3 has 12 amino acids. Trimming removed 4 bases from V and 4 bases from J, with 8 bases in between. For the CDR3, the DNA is TGTGCCAGCAGCTCGACAGGATACGAGCAGTACTTC. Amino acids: CASSSTGYEQYF.

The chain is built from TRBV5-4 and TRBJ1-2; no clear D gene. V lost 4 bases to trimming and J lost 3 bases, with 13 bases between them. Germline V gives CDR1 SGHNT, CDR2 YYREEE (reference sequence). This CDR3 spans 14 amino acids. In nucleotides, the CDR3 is TGTGCCAGCAGCCCGGGGTCGTCGGACTATGGCTACACCTTC. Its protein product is CASSPGSSDYGYTF. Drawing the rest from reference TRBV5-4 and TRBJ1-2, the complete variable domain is ETGVTQSPTHLIKTRGQQVTLRCSSQSGHNTVSWYQQALGQGPQFIFQYYREEENGRGNFPPRFSGLQFPNYSSELNVNALELDDSALYLCASSPGSSDYGYTFGSGTRLTVV.

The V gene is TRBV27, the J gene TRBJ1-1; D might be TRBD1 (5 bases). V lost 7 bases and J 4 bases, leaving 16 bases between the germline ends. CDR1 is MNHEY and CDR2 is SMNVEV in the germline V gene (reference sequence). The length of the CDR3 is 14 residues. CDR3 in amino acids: CASTPIVGATEAFF. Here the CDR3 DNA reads TGTGCCAGCACCCCGATCGTAGGGGCCACTGAAGCTTTCTTT.

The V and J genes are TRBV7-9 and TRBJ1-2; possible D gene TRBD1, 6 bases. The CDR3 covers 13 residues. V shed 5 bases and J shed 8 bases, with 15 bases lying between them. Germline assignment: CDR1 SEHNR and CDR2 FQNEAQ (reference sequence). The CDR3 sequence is CASSAITGTGYTF. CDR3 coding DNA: TGTGCCAGCAGCGCCATAACAGGGACAGGCTACACCTTC.

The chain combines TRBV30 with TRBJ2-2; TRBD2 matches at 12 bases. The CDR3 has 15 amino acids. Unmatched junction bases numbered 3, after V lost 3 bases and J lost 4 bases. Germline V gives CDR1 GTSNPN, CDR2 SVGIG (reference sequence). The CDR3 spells CAWRPLAGGTGELFF. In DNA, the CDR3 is TGTGCCTGGAGACCACTAGCGGGAGGCACCGGGGAGCTGTTTTTT.

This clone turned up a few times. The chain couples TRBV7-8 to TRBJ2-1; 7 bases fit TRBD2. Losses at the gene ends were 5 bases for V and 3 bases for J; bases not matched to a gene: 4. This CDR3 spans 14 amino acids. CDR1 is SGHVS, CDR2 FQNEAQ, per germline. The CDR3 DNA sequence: TGTGCCAGCAGCCGCGGCGGGGGCTACAATGAGCAGTTCTTC. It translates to CASSRGGGYNEQFF. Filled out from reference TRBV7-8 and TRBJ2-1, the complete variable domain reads GAGVSQSPRYKVAKRGQDVALRCDPISGHVSLFWYQQALGQGPEFLTYFQNEAQLDKSGLPSDRFFAERPEGSVSTLKIQRTQQEDSAVYLCASSRGGGYNEQFFGPGTRLTVL.

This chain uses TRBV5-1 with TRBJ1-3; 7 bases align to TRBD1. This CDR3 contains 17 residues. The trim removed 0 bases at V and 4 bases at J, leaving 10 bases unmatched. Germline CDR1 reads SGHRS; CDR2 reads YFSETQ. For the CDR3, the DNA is TGCGCCAGCAGCTTGGCCCTGGTCCGGGACAGAGGAAACACCATATATTTT. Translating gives CASSLALVRDRGNTIYF.

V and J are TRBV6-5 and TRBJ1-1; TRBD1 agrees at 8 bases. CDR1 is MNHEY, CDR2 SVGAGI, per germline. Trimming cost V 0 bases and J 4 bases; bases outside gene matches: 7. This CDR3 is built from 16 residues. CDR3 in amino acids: CASSYSQGAFPTEAFF. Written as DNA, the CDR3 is TGTGCCAGCAGTTACTCCCAGGGGGCGTTCCCCACTGAAGCTTTCTTT.

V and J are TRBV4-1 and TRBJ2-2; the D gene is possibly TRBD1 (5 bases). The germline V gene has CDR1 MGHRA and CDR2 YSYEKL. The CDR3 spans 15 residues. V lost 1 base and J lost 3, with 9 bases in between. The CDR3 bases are TGCGCCAGCAGCCAAGGCGGCAGGGACACCGGGGAGCTGTTTTTT. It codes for CASSQGGRDTGELFF.